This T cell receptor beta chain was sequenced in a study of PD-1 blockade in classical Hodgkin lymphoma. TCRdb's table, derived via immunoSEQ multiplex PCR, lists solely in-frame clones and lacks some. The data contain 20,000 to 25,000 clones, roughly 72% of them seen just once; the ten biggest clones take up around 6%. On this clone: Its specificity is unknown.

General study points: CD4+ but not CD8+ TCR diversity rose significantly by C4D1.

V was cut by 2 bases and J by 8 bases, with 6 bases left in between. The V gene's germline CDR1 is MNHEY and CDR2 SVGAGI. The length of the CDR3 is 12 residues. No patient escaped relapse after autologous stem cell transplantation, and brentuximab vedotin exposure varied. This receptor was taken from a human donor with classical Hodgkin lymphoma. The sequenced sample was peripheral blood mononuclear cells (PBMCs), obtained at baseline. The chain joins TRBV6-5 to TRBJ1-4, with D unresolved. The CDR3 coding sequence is TGTGCCAGCAGTTACCTGGGCGAAAAACTGTTTTTT. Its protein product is CASSYLGEKLFF.